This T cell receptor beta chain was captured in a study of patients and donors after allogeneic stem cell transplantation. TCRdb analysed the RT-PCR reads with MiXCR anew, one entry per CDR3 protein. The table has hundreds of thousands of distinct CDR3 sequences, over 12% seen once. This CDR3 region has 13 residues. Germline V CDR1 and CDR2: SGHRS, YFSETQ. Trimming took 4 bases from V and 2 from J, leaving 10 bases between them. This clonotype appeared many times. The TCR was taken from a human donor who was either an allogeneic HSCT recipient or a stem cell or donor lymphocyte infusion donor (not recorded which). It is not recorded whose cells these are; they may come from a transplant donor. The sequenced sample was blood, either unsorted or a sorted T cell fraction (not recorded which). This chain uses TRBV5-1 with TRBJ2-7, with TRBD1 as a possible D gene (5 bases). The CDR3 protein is CASSKGSPYEQYF. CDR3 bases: TGCGCCAGCAGCAAGGGGTCCCCCTACGAGCAGTACTTC.